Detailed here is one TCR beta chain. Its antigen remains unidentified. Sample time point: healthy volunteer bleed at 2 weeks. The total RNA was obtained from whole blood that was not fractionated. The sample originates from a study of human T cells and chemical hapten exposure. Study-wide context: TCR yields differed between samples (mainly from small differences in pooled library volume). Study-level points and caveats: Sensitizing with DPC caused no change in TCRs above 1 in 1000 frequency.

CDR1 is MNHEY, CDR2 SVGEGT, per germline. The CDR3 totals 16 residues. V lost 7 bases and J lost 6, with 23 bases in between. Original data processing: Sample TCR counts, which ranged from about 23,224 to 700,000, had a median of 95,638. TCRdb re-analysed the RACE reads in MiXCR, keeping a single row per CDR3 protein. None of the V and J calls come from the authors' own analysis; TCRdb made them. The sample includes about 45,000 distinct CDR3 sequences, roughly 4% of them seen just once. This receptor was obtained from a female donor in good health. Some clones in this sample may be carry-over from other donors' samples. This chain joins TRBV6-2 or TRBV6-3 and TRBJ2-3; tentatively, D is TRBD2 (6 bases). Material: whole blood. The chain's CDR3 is CASTRDSTGDVDTQYF. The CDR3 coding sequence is TGTGCCAGCACGCGGGATTCAACGGGGGACGTGGATACGCAGTATTTT.